The 14 T cell receptor beta chains presented below share a single source sample, sequenced in a study of T cell responses to AZD1222 COVID-19 vaccine. Clones were sequenced by immunoSEQ multiplex PCR, and TCRdb holds only the in-frame ones, with some missing. The sample yields just over 150,000 clones, just over 90% seen once. This sample comprised peripheral blood, obtained on day 0 of AZD1222 vaccination. The receptors were sampled from an adult in good health.

This sequence joins TRBV6-6 and TRBJ1-5; D is uncertain. V lost 4 bases, J lost 9 bases, and 16 bases lay in between. Germline V gene lookup returns CDR1 MNHNY and CDR2 SVGAGI (reference sequence). This CDR3 is built from 14 residues. CDR3 loop: CASSSPTVRGPQHF. DNA for the CDR3: TGTGCCAGCAGTTCCCCGACGGTCCGGGGGCCCCAGCATTTT.

This rearrangement joins TRBV28 to TRBJ2-4; TRBD1 might be the D (5 bases). The V end was cut by 7 bases, the J end by 4 bases, with 17 bases between. This CDR3 comprises 15 residues. Germline-derived CDR1 and CDR2 are MDHEN and SYDVKM. The CDR3 region is CASTPSGRLKNIQYF. The CDR3 DNA is TGTGCCAGCACCCCATCAGGGCGGTTGAAAAACATTCAGTACTTC.

The chain couples TRBV19 to TRBJ1-1; D gene unclear. The CDR3 has 16 residues. In germline, CDR1 is LNHDA, CDR2 SQIVND (reference sequence). The V and J ends lost 6 bases and 2 bases respectively, with 19 bases between them. Here the CDR3 DNA reads TGTGCCAGTAGCCGAGTCGGTGGGCGACTCAACACTGAAGCTTTCTTT. Its translation: CASSRVGGRLNTEAFF.

This chain uses TRBV3-1 (or the pseudogene TRBV3-2) with TRBJ2-5; either TRBD1 or TRBD2 may supply D (6 bases each). The CDR3 is 16 amino acids. Trimming pared 0 bases from V and 6 bases from J, leaving 17 bases between. Per the germline V gene, CDR1 is LGHDT and CDR2 is YNNKEL (reference sequence). CDR3 protein: CASSQDPTGARKTQYF. The CDR3 DNA is TGTGCCAGCAGCCAAGATCCAACGGGGGCAAGGAAGACCCAGTACTTC.

This sequence joins TRBV11-3 and TRBJ2-5, with D unresolved. The CDR3 sequence is 13 residues long. Germline loops: CDR1 SGHNT, CDR2 YENEEA. Trimming cost V 2 bases and J 2 bases, with 6 bases left between them. CDR3: CASSLSQQETQYF. The DNA of the CDR3 is TGTGCCAGCAGCTTAAGCCAACAAGAGACCCAGTACTTC.

V gene TRBV30 combines with J gene TRBJ2-1; D perhaps matches TRBD1 (6 bases). Trimming cost V 5 bases and J 0 bases, with 8 bases left between them. CDR1 and CDR2 (germline): GTSNPN, SVGIG (reference sequence). The length of the CDR3 is 13 residues. CDR3 residues: CAWQGNSYNEQFF. The CDR3 nucleotides are TGTGCCTGGCAGGGGAACTCCTACAATGAGCAGTTCTTC. Using reference TRBV30 and TRBJ2-1 for the parts outside the CDR3, the full variable domain is SQTIHQWPATLVQPVGSPLSLECTVEGTSNPNLYWYRQAAGRGLQLLFYSVGIGQISSEVPQNLSASRPQDRQFILSSKKLLLSDSGFYLCAWQGNSYNEQFFGPGTRLTVL.

The V and J genes are TRBV12-5 and TRBJ2-1; 11 nucleotides align to TRBD2. V gave up 0 bases and J gave up 8 bases; unmatched junction bases: 6. Germline values: CDR1 LGHNT, CDR2 FRNRAP. This CDR3 contains 16 residues. CDR3 sequence (DNA): TGTGCTAGTGGTTTGGTACTAGCGGGAGTATTTCATGAGCAGTTCTTC. Translation: CASGLVLAGVFHEQFF.

DNA for the CDR3: TGTGCCAGCAGTCACCGGGACAGGGGAGTCGGCGAGCAGTACTTC. Translation: CASSHRDRGVGEQYF. The genes are TRBV6-5 and TRBJ2-7; 10 bases agree with TRBD1. In germline, CDR1 is MNHEY, CDR2 SVGAGI. J gave up 6 bases and V 5 bases, and 10 bases lay outside the gene matches. The CDR3 is made up of 15 amino acids.

This rearrangement joins TRBV7-3 to TRBJ2-1; D call uncertain. Per the germline V gene, CDR1 is SGHTA and CDR2 is FQGTGA. This CDR3 has 14 residues. The ends were cut back, 3 bases at V and 0 bases at J, with 6 bases in the middle. CDR3 sequence reads: CASSLESSYNEQFF. The CDR3 DNA reads TGTGCCAGCAGCTTGGAGTCCTCCTACAATGAGCAGTTCTTC.

The rearrangement uses TRBV6-5 and TRBJ2-5; unclear D gene. The CDR3 runs to 11 residues. The germline V gene encodes CDR1 MNHEY and CDR2 SVGAGI. V lost 2 bases, J lost 6 bases, and 4 bases lay in between. In DNA, the CDR3 is TGTGCCAGCAGTTACGGACAGACCCAGTACTTC. This encodes CASSYGQTQYF.

V usage is TRBV5-1 and J usage is TRBJ1-1, with D hard to call. Deletions cut 0 bases from V and 2 bases from J, with 11 bases between. Germline V lookup: CDR1 SGHRS, CDR2 YFSETQ. CDR3 length: 15 residues. The CDR3 sequence is CASSLGRVPNTEAFF. DNA of the CDR3: TGCGCCAGCAGCTTGGGCCGAGTACCTAACACTGAAGCTTTCTTT.

The chain uses TRBV27 and TRBJ2-7, with D tentatively TRBD1 (5 bases). Per the germline V gene, CDR1 is MNHEY and CDR2 is SMNVEV (reference sequence). The CDR3 covers 16 residues. V lost 8 bases, J lost 0 bases, and 20 bases lay in between. CDR3 sequence reads: CASGSWGRASSYEQYF. The CDR3 DNA follows: TGTGCCAGCGGATCCTGGGGCAGGGCGAGCTCCTACGAGCAGTACTTC.

The chain links TRBV28 to TRBJ1-4; no firm D call. Germline V lookup: CDR1 MDHEN, CDR2 SYDVKM. This CDR3 region has 17 residues. The V end was cut by 0 bases, the J end by 0 bases, with 11 bases between. CDR3 sequence: CASSLWDLNPTNEKLFF. The CDR3 bases are TGTGCCAGCAGTTTATGGGACCTGAACCCAACTAATGAAAAACTGTTTTTT.

This rearrangement joins TRBV2 to TRBJ1-6; D is unclear. Germline loops: CDR1 SNHLY, CDR2 FYNNEI. Trimming took off 7 bases at V and 3 bases at J, with 13 bases between the two ends. CDR3 size: 15 residues. CDR3: CASMTDGHYNSPLHF. CDR3 nucleotide sequence: TGTGCCAGCATGACCGACGGGCACTATAATTCACCCCTCCACTTT.